The following is a T cell receptor (beta chain) sequence with its context. The antigen remains unidentified. The data originate from a study of cytomegalovirus exposure and HLA in healthy donors. Study at large: There were roughly 80 million unique TCRs (from HLA-typed donors) in an early data release.

The PCR contained 60 Vbeta and 13 Jbeta primers. TCRdb keeps only in-frame clones here, not all; method: immunoSEQ multiplex PCR. There are about 78,000 clones in the sample; about 60% occur only once, and approximately 5.7% lies in the top ten. Study results and caveats: TCR beta sequences numbering around 15,000 were associated with HLA alleles at 0.05 false discovery rate in a later analysis.

Germline V gene data show CDR1 as MGHRA and CDR2 as YSYEKL. The CDR3 is 16 residues long. J lost 4 bases, V lost 1 base, and 10 bases had no gene match. The sequenced sample was PBMCs. V gene TRBV4-1 combines with J gene TRBJ2-7, with TRBD2 matching 7 bases. This clonotype was sampled from a man under 40 in good health and CMV-seropositive. The CDR3 reads CASSQGSWGGYYEQYF. The CDR3 DNA is TGCGCCAGCAGCCAAGGGTCATGGGGGGGGTATTACGAGCAGTACTTC.